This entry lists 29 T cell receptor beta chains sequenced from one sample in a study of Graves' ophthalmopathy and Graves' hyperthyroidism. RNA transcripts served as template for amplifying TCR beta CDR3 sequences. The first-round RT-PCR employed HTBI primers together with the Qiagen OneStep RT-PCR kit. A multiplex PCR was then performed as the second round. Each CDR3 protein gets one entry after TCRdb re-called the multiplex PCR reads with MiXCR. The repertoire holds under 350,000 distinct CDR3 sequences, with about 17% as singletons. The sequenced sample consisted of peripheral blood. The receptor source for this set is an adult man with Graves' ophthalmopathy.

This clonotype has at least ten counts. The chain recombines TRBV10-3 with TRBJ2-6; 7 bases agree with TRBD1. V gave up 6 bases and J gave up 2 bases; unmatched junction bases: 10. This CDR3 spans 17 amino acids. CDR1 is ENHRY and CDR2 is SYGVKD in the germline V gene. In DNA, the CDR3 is TGTGCCATCAGGGGGGACAGAAACATCCCTGGGGCCAACGTCCTGACTTTC. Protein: CAIRGDRNIPGANVLTF.

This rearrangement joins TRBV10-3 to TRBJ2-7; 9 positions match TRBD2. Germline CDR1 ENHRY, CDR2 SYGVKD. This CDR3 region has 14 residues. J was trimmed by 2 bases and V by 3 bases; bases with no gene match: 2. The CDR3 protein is CAISDASGTYEQYF. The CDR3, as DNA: TGTGCCATCAGTGACGCTAGCGGGACCTACGAGCAGTACTTC.

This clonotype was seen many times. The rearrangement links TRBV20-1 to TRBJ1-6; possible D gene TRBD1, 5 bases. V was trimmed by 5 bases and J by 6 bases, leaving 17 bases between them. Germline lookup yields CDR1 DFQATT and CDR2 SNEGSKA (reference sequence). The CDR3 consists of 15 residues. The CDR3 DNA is TGCAGTGCTCGGGATCGGAGGGGTCTTAATTCACCCCTCCACTTT. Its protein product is CSARDRRGLNSPLHF.

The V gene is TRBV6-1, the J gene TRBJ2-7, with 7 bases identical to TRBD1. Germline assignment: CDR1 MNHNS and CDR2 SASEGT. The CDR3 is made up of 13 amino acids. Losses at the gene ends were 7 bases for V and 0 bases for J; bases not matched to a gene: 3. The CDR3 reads CASTGTDSYEQYF. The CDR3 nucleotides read TGTGCCAGCACGGGGACAGACTCCTACGAGCAGTACTTC.

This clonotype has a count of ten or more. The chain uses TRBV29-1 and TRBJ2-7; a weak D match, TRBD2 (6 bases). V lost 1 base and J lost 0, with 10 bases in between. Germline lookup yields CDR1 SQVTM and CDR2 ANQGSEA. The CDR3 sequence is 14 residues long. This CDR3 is CSVEGGELSYEQYF. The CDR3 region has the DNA TGCAGCGTTGAAGGCGGGGAACTCTCCTACGAGCAGTACTTC.

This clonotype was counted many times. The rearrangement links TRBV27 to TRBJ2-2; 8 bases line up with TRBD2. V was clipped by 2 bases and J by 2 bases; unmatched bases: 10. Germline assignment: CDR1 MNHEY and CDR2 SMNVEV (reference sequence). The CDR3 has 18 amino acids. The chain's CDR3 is CASSLTPSGLDNTGELFF. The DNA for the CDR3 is TGTGCCAGCAGTTTAACTCCCTCGGGACTAGATAACACCGGGGAGCTGTTTTTT.

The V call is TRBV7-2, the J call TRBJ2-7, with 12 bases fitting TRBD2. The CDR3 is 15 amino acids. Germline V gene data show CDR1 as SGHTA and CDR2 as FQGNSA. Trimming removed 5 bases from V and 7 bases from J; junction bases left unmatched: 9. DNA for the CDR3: TGTGCCAGCAGCCCGCGACTAGCGGGAGCGGGTGAGCAGTACTTC. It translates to CASSPRLAGAGEQYF.

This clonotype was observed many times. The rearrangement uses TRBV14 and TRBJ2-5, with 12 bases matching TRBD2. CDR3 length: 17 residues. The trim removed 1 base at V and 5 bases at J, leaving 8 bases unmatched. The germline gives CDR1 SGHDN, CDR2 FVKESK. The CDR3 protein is CASSQGRTSGNRETQYF. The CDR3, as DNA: TGTGCCAGCAGCCAAGGGAGGACTAGCGGGAATCGGGAGACCCAGTACTTC.

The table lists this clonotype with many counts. The CDR3 sequence is CASRTAQGGQPQHF. The CDR3 DNA reads TGTGCCAGTAGGACGGCCCAGGGTGGCCAGCCCCAGCATTTT. The V and J genes are TRBV19 and TRBJ1-5; the D gene is possibly TRBD1 (5 bases). The V gene lost 6 bases and the J gene lost 7 bases, with 16 bases spanning the gap. Germline V lookup: CDR1 LNHDA, CDR2 SQIVND (reference sequence). The CDR3 is made up of 14 amino acids.

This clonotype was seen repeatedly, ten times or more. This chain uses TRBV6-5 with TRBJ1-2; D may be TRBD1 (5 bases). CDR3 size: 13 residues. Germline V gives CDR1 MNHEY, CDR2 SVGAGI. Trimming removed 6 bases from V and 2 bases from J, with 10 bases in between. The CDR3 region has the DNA TGTGCCAGCAGAACGACAGCGAACTATGGCTACACCTTC. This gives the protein CASRTTANYGYTF.

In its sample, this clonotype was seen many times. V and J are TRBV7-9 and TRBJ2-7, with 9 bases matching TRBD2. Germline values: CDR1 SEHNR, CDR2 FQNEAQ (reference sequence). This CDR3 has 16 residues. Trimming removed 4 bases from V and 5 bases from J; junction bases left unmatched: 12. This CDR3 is CASSSVTSGLGDEQYF. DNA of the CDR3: TGTGCCAGCAGCTCAGTGACTAGCGGCCTAGGGGACGAGCAGTACTTC.

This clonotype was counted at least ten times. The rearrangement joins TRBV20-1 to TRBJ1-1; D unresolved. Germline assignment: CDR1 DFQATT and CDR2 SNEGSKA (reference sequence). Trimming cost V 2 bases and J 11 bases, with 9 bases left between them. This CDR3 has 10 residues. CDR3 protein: CSARPSLAFF. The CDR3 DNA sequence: TGCAGTGCTAGACCATCCTTGGCTTTCTTT.

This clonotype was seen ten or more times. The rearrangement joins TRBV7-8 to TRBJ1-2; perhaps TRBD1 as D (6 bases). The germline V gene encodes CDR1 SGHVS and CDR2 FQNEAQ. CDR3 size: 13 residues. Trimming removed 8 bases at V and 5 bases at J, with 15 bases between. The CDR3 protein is CASRVTGQYGYTF. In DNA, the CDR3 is TGTGCCAGCCGAGTGACAGGCCAGTATGGCTACACCTTC. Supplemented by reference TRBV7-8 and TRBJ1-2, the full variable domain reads GAGVSQSPRYKVAKRGQDVALRCDPISGHVSLFWYQQALGQGPEFLTYFQNEAQLDKSGLPSDRFFAERPEGSVSTLKIQRTQQEDSAVYLCASRVTGQYGYTFGSGTRLTVV.

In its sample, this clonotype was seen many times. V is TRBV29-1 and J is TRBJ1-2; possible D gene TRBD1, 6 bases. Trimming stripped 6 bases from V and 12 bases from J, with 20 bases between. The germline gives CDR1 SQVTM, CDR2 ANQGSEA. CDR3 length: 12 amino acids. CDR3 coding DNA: TGCAGCGTAAGGATGCAGGGGCGAACAAACACCTTC. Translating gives CSVRMQGRTNTF.

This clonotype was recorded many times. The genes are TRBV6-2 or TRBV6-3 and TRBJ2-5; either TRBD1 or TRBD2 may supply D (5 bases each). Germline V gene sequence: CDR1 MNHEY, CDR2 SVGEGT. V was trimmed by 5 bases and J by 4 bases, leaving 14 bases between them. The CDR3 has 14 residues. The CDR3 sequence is CASSPLGVAETQYF. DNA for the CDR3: TGTGCCAGCAGTCCCCTGGGGGTCGCAGAGACCCAGTACTTC.

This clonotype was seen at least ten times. This CDR3 is CASSGSLYEQYF. The CDR3 region has the DNA TGTGCCAGCAGTGGCAGCCTCTACGAGCAGTACTTC. The rearrangement uses TRBV2 and TRBJ2-7; D is uncertain. V was pared by 4 bases and J by 3 bases, with 7 bases between. This CDR3 is built from 12 residues. The germline V gene has CDR1 SNHLY and CDR2 FYNNEI.

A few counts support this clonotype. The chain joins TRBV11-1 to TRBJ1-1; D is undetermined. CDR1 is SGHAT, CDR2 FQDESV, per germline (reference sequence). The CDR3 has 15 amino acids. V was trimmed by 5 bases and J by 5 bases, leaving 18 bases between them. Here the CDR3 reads CASSPRVGVRTEAFF. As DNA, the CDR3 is TGTGCCAGCAGCCCTCGGGTCGGGGTGAGGACTGAAGCTTTCTTT.

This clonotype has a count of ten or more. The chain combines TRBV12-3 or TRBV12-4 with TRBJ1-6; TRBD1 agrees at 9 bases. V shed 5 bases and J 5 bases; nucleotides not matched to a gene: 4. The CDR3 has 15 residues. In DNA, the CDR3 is TGTGCCAGCAGTCGGGACAGGGTAAATAATTCACCCCTCCACTTT. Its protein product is CASSRDRVNNSPLHF.

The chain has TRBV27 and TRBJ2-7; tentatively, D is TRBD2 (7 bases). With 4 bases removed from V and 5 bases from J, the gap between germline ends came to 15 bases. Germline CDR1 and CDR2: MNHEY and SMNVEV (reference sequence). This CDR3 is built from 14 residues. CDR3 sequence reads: CASSWAPGGDEQYF. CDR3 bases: TGTGCCAGCAGTTGGGCCCCGGGGGGCGACGAGCAGTACTTC.

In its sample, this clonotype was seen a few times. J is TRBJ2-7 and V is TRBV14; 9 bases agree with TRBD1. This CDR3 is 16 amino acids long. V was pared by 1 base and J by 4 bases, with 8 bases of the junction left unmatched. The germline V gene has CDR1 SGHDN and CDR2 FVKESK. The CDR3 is CASSQGRTGGVYEQYF. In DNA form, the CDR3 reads TGTGCCAGCAGCCAAGGTCGTACAGGGGGCGTATACGAGCAGTACTTC.

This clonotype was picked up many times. DNA for the CDR3: TGTGCCAGCAGTGGCTACAGGGAGGGGAATTCACCCCTCCACTTT. This translates into CASSGYREGNSPLHF. V is TRBV6-1 and J is TRBJ1-6, with D possibly being TRBD1 (6 bases). The CDR3 runs 15 residues. Deletions cut 4 bases from V and 7 bases from J, with 14 bases between. The germline gives CDR1 MNHNS, CDR2 SASEGT.

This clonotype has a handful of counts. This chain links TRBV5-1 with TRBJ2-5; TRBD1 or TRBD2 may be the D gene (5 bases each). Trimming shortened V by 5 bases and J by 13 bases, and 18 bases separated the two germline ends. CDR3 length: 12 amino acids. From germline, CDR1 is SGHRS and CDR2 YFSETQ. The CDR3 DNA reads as TGCGCCAGCAGGAGAACCGGGGACCTCACGTACTTC. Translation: CASRRTGDLTYF.

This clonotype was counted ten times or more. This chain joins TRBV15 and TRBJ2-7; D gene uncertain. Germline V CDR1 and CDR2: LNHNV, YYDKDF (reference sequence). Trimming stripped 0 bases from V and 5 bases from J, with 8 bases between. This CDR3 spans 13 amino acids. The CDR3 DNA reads TGTGCCACCAGCAGAGATGGTCTCGACGAGCAGTACTTC. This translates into CATSRDGLDEQYF.

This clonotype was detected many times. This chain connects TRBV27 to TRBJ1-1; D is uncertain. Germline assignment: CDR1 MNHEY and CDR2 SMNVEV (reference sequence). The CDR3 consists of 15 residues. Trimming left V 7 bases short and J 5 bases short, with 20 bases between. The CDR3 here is CASTPFPQVGTEAFF. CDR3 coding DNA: TGTGCCAGCACCCCCTTTCCCCAGGTAGGAACTGAAGCTTTCTTT.

For the CDR3, the DNA is TGTGCCAGCAGTGACAGGATCCACTTCTATGGCTACACCTTC. Translating gives CASSDRIHFYGYTF. The chain combines TRBV6-2 or TRBV6-3 with TRBJ1-2, with a weak D call TRBD1 (6 bases). From germline, CDR1 is MNHEY and CDR2 SVGEGT. With 5 bases removed from V and 4 bases from J, the gap between germline ends came to 14 bases. The CDR3 has 14 amino acids.

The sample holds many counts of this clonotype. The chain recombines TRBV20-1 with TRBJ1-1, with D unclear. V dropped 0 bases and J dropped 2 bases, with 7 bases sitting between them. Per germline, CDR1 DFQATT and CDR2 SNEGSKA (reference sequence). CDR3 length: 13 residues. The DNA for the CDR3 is TGCAGTGCTAGAGAGGGAGCCAACACTGAAGCTTTCTTT. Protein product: CSAREGANTEAFF.

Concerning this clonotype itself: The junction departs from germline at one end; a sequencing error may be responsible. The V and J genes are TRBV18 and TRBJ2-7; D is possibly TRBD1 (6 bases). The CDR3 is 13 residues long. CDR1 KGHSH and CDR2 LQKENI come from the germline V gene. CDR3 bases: TGTGCCAGCTCCCTACAGGGATCGGTCGAGCAGTGCTTC. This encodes CASSLQGSVEQCF.

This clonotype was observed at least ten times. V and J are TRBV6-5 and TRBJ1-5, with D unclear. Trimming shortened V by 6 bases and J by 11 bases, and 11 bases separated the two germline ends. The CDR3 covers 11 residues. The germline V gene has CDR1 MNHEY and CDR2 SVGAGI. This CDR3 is CASSYDTAQHF. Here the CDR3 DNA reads TGTGCCAGCAGCTATGACACGGCCCAGCATTTT.

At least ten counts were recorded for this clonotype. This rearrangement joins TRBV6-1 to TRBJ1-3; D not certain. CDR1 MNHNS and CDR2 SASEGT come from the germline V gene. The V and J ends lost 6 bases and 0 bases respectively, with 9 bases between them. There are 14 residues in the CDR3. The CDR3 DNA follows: TGTGCCAGCAGGGCAGCGAGCTCTGGAAACACCATATATTTT. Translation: CASRAASSGNTIYF.